This TCR beta chain comes out of a study of blood T cell repertoires in COVID-19 (dated by TCRdb to the early 2020s). Broadly, across the study: The collaborator samples originated in the United States, Italy and Spain and spanned the acute and convalescent phases of COVID-19. The material from the prospective study consisted of cDNA or gDNA derived from T cells, B-cell-depleted T cells, or PBMCs. Subjects who had been exposed to COVID-19, were actively infected with it, or had recovered from it provided the deeply sampled blood TCRbeta repertoires that made up the dataset. The repertoires were released in a freely available public database meant as a resource for research on the immune response to SARS-CoV-2. Samples were obtained from the ongoing ImmuneRACE study (first 160 participants) and from 1,254 subjects provided by 6 global collaborators. Nearly every sample came with metadata listing a de-identified subject ID, COVID-19 status, age in years and sex. Where HLA class I and class II types were available, the types were taken from metadata supplied by the sample provider, not from assay-based typing. What the authors observed across the whole study: Clinical and demographic metadata were provided uncurated, with the amount varying by source and participant.

TCRbeta CDR3 regions were amplified from genomic DNA by means of the immunoSEQ Assay, a bias-controlled multiplex PCR. Concerning the study's data processing: The number of nucleated cells in each sample was estimated by amplification of reference gene primers within the assay. To quantify the absolute abundance of each unique TCRbeta CDR3 rearrangement, sequence reads were collapsed and filtered. For each sample, productive Simpson clonality was calculated as the square root of Simpson's diversity index over productive rearrangements. Not all clones reach the TCRdb copy of this immuneACCESS table, which keeps in-frame sequences only. Checked studies attribute under half of the gap to unresolved V genes and leave the rest unexplained. That table supplies the V and J calls and clone size; D and trimming were determined from the DNA. Counted in this sample were some 360,000 clones; 70% to 90% of them appeared once. Of the sample, 2% to 2.5% is held by the ten largest clones.

As regards this clone: Its antigen target is currently unknown. Per-nucleotide qualities are absent, and no much larger clonotype sits a single base away.

In Seattle, one collaborating source enrolled patients while the infection was active and tracked those patients longitudinally over the course of disease. The collaborating institutions used their own protocols to collect whole blood in K2EDTA tubes. Collaborator samples were shipped for TCRbeta analysis as frozen whole blood, isolated PBMCs, or DNA extracted from either sample type. Sequenced sample: peripheral blood. This receptor was taken from a woman aged 60 to 75 with COVID-19, enrolled during active disease.

The CDR3 protein sequence reads: CVSSGQSSSYNSPLHF. The nucleotides read TGTGTTTCCTCGGGACAATCGAGCTCCTATAATTCACCCCTCCACTTT. The rearranged chain carries TRBV2 and TRBJ1-6; D gene: possibly TRBD1, on 6 matching bases. Reading the germline V gene gives CDR1 SNHLY and CDR2 FYNNEI. Counted from cysteine to phenylalanine, this CDR3 has 16 amino acids. Only the CDR3 part of the read is kept: 48 bases, read in frame from the first base.